A selection of T cell receptor beta chains follows, all from one sample in a study of T cells in localized non-small cell lung cancer. Here immunoSEQ multiplex PCR was the method, and the copy in TCRdb shows in-frame clones only, minus some. The sample has some 51,000 clones, about nine tenths seen once; the top ten hold approximately 5.2%. Specimen: peripheral blood, collected before any cancer treatment. These TCRs come from a woman aged 35 to 75 with stage I lung adenocarcinoma. CDR3s include the opening cysteine and the closing phenylalanine or tryptophan. The D gene is left open where the match is weak. Clone size is shown for a subset of rows, as once, few, many or a class of expanded clone.

CDR3 protein | CDR3 DNA | D gene | J gene | clone size | V gene
CASSPNEMFEPHQPQHF | TGTGCCAGCAGCCCCAACGAGATGTTTGAGCCTCATCAGCCCCAGCATTTT | - | TRBJ1-5 | - | TRBV4-2
CASSYNGQGGYEQYF | TGTGCCAGCAGTTACAACGGACAGGGGGGTTACGAGCAGTACTTC | TRBD1 | TRBJ2-7 | - | TRBV6-5
CSAIQVTEQYF | TGCAGTGCCATACAGGTTACCGAGCAGTACTTC | - | TRBJ2-7 | - | TRBV20-1
CASSGSQGGNEKLFF | TGTGCCAGCAGTGGATCTCAGGGTGGTAATGAAAAACTGTTTTTT | - | TRBJ1-4 | - | TRBV6-1
CASSLAGATQYF | TGTGCCAGCAGCTTAGCAGGGGCGACGCAGTATTTT | - | TRBJ2-3 | - | TRBV7-9
CASSRGEGQDTQYF | TGTGCCAGCAGCCGCGGAGAGGGGCAAGATACGCAGTATTTT | - | TRBJ2-3 | - | TRBV7-2
CASSFGSSVAPLHF | TGTGCCAGCAGCTTCGGCAGTTCGGTTGCACCCCTCCACTTT | - | TRBJ1-6 | few | TRBV7-9
CASSPAPSNEKLFF | TGCGCCAGCAGCCCGGCGCCAAGTAATGAAAAACTGTTTTTT | - | TRBJ1-4 | - | TRBV5-1
CASSLMDRGNSEAFF | TGTGCCAGCAGCTTAATGGACAGGGGGAACTCTGAAGCTTTCTTT | TRBD1 | TRBJ1-1 | - | TRBV7-3
CASSLGAKQETQYF | TGTGCCAGCAGCTTAGGGGCGAAACAAGAGACCCAGTACTTC | - | TRBJ2-5 | - | TRBV7-9
CASSTDYPGGESTDTQYF | TGTGCCAGCAGCACCGACTATCCGGGGGGGGAAAGCACAGATACGCAGTATTTT | TRBD2 | TRBJ2-3 | - | TRBV11-3
CASSLWTGGNEQFF | TGCGCCAGCAGCCTATGGACAGGGGGTAATGAGCAGTTCTTC | TRBD1 | TRBJ2-1 | - | TRBV5-1
CASSYTGQGYEQYF | TGTGCCAGCAGCTACACAGGGCAGGGCTACGAGCAGTACTTC | - | TRBJ2-7 | - | TRBV11-2
CASSSRGFGIRDTEAFF | TGTGCCAGCAGCTCTAGGGGATTCGGAATTAGGGACACTGAAGCTTTCTTT | - | TRBJ1-1 | once | TRBV5-6
CASSLGSGGADEQFF | TGTGCCAGCAGCTTGGGTAGCGGGGGGGCCGATGAGCAGTTCTTC | TRBD2 | TRBJ2-1 | - | TRBV5-8
CASSVTAGGDNEQFF | TGTGCCAGCAGCGTAACCGCAGGGGGCGACAATGAGCAGTTCTTC | TRBD1 | TRBJ2-1 | - | TRBV9
CASSRTTGTGGGYTF | TGTGCCAGCAGCAGGACTACTGGGACAGGGGGCGGCTACACCTTC | TRBD1 | TRBJ1-2 | - | TRBV6-1
CASSLTYHSNAEAFF | TGTGCCAGCAGCTTAACGTACCACTCCAACGCTGAAGCTTTCTTT | - | TRBJ1-1 | - | TRBV7-2
CASRGGSQETQYF | TGTGCCAGCAGGGGCGGGAGTCAAGAGACCCAGTACTTC | TRBD2 | TRBJ2-5 | - | TRBV6-1
CASSLGTGVEPQHF | TGTGCCAGTAGTCTCGGGACAGGGGTGGAGCCCCAGCATTTT | TRBD1 | TRBJ1-5 | - | TRBV19
CASSRDRVQEKLFF | TGTGCCAGCTCCCGGGACAGGGTACAAGAAAAACTGTTTTTT | TRBD1 | TRBJ1-4 | few | TRBV6-6
CASSGRGAGETQYF | TGTGCCAGCTCCGGGAGGGGAGCGGGAGAGACCCAGTACTTC | TRBD2 | TRBJ2-5 | few | TRBV25-1
CASSQLNEKLFF | TGTGCCAGCTCTCAGCTTAATGAAAAACTGTTTTTT | - | TRBJ1-4 | - | TRBV27
CASSFGRVGGYTF | TGTGCCAGCAGCTTTGGACGAGTGGGTGGCTACACCTTC | - | TRBJ1-2 | - | TRBV5-6
CASSQDRDQPQHF | TGTGCCAGCAGCCAAGATCGGGATCAGCCCCAGCATTTT | - | TRBJ1-5 | few | TRBV6-5
CAWKGAGSTDTQYF | TGTGCCTGGAAAGGAGCGGGGAGCACAGATACGCAGTATTTT | TRBD2 | TRBJ2-3 | - | TRBV30
CASSMIRDRGNQPQHF | TGTGCCAGTAGTATGATTCGGGACAGGGGCAATCAGCCCCAGCATTTT | TRBD1 | TRBJ1-5 | - | TRBV19
CASGRGSYNEQFF | TGTGCCAGCGGCAGGGGGTCCTACAATGAGCAGTTCTTC | TRBD1 | TRBJ2-1 | once | TRBV6-5
CASSLGTPRGEQYF | TGTGCCAGCAGCCTGGGGACACCCAGGGGCGAGCAGTACTTC | - | TRBJ2-7 | - | TRBV14
CALGSRFGTEAFF | TGTGCCTTGGGGAGCCGGTTTGGAACTGAAGCTTTCTTT | - | TRBJ1-1 | - | TRBV30
CASSVSNRAEHYGYTF | TGTGCCAGCAGCGTTAGTAACAGGGCCGAGCACTATGGCTACACCTTC | - | TRBJ1-2 | - | TRBV9
CASSPRLALPAYEQYF | TGTGCCAGTAGCCCCAGGTTGGCACTACCGGCCTACGAGCAGTACTTC | - | TRBJ2-7 | - | TRBV19
CASRVPGSPLHF | TGTGCCAGCAGAGTCCCAGGTTCACCCCTCCACTTT | - | TRBJ1-6 | once | TRBV6-5
CAVRDRDLYEQYF | TGTGCCGTCCGGGACAGGGACCTCTACGAGCAGTACTTC | TRBD1 | TRBJ2-7 | - | TRBV10-3
CASSLGSGQGYEKLFF | TGTGCCAGCAGCTTGGGGTCAGGACAGGGCTATGAAAAACTGTTTTTT | TRBD1 | TRBJ1-4 | - | TRBV7-2
CASSSRTSGGASGELFF | TGTGCCAGCAGCTCCCGGACTAGCGGGGGGGCTAGCGGGGAGCTGTTTTTT | TRBD2 | TRBJ2-2 | - | TRBV9
CASSSVEWESGVTEAFF | TGCGCCAGCAGCTCCGTGGAATGGGAAAGCGGAGTCACTGAAGCTTTCTTT | - | TRBJ1-1 | - | TRBV5-1
CASSPRTDYSNQPQHF | TGTGCCAGTAGTCCCCGGACAGATTATAGCAATCAGCCCCAGCATTTT | - | TRBJ1-5 | - | TRBV19
CASSVPLAGGPPDTQYF | TGTGCCAGCAGCGTCCCCCTAGCGGGGGGGCCCCCAGATACGCAGTATTTT | TRBD2 | TRBJ2-3 | - | TRBV9
CASSHPGPYNEQFF | TGTGCCAGTAGCCACCCCGGCCCCTACAATGAGCAGTTCTTC | - | TRBJ2-1 | - | TRBV19
CASRQGFSGGWANEQFF | TGTGCCAGTAGACAAGGTTTTAGCGGGGGGTGGGCCAATGAGCAGTTCTTC | TRBD2 | TRBJ2-1 | - | TRBV19
CASSHDYRANQPQHF | TGCGCCAGCAGCCATGATTACAGGGCAAATCAGCCCCAGCATTTT | - | TRBJ1-5 | - | TRBV4-3
CASSNLRGGYGYTF | TGTGCCAGCAGTAATCTGCGGGGAGGCTATGGCTACACCTTC | - | TRBJ1-2 | - | TRBV6-6
CASSLSGAALETQYF | TGTGCCAGCAGCTTGAGCGGGGCGGCCTTAGAGACCCAGTACTTC | TRBD2 | TRBJ2-5 | - | TRBV7-2
CASSPSKRGGLHEQFF | TGTGCCAGCAGCCCGTCCAAGCGGGGGGGCCTCCATGAGCAGTTCTTC | TRBD2 | TRBJ2-1 | - | TRBV7-8
CAWSPGQYQPQHF | TGTGCCTGGAGTCCCGGACAGTACCAGCCCCAGCATTTT | - | TRBJ1-5 | once | TRBV30
CATSKLGGPADEQYF | TGTGCCACCTCGAAACTGGGGGGACCCGCCGACGAGCAGTACTTC | - | TRBJ2-7 | - | TRBV19
CASSVWGIPTGYTF | TGTGCCAGCAGTGTTTGGGGTATTCCTACTGGCTACACCTTC | - | TRBJ1-2 | - | TRBV28
CASSDQEYGYTF | TGTGCCAGCAGTGATCAGGAGTATGGCTACACCTTC | - | TRBJ1-2 | - | TRBV6-4
CASSPAPRGGGWGNEQFF | TGTGCCAGCTCACCCGCCCCGCGCGGGGGAGGATGGGGGAATGAGCAGTTCTTC | TRBD2 | TRBJ2-1 | once | TRBV18
CASSYSNQGSTGELFF | TGTGCCAGCAGTTACTCGAACCAGGGCAGCACCGGGGAGCTGTTTTTT | - | TRBJ2-2 | few | TRBV6-5
CAWSRDGGTGELFF | TGTGCCTGGAGTCGGGACGGAGGAACCGGGGAGCTGTTTTTT | - | TRBJ2-2 | - | TRBV30